This entry features one TCR beta chain sequence. Germline assignment: CDR1 DFQATT and CDR2 SNEGSKA (reference sequence). This CDR3 comprises 14 residues. This sample was taken from a study of T cells expressing NK-cell markers. The authors generated TCR beta cDNA through 5'RACE template switching with UMIs. For each CDR3 protein, TCRdb gives one entry from its re-call of the 5' RACE reads, without DNA. The sample is made up of more than 250,000 distinct CDR3 sequences, and the top ten hold 0.39% of it. Sequencing used blood T cells: a sorted CD56 or NKG2C T cell subset, CD4+ or CD8+ T cells, or bulk PBMC T cells (not recorded which). The chain uses TRBV20-1 and TRBJ2-7; TCRdb gives TRBD1 as the D gene, but with no DNA this cannot be confirmed. This TCR was recovered from a young man in good health. The CDR3 reads CSADRQGRSYEQYF.